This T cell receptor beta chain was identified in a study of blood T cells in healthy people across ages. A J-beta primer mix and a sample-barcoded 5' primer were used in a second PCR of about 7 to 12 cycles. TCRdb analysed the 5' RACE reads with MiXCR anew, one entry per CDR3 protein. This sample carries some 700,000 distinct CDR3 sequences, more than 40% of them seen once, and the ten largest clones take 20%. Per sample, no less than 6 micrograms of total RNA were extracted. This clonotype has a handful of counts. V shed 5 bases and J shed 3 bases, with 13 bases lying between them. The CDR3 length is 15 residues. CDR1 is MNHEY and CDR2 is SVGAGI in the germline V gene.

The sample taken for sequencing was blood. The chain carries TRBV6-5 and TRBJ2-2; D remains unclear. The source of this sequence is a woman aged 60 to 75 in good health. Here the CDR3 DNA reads TGTGCCAGCAGTCTTGGACGAGGTTACACCGGGGAGCTGTTTTTT. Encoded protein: CASSLGRGYTGELFF.